A selection of T cell receptor beta chains follows, all from one sample in a study of blood T cell repertoires in COVID-19. Only in-frame clones appear in the TCRdb table, and some are missing; sequencing was by immunoSEQ multiplex PCR. This sample has roughly 350,000 clones; less than 85% occur once, and the top ten carry approximately 3.6%. The sequenced material came from peripheral blood. These receptors came from a woman under 30 with acute or convalescent COVID-19. The CDR3 runs from the conserved cysteine through the conserved F or W. The order of the fields is D gene, clone size, V gene, J gene, CDR3 protein, CDR3 DNA. D genes are given only for firm matches. Clone size is stated in some rows and not others, as once, few, many or a class when expanded.

d_gene: NA
abundance: NA
v_gene: TRBV10-3
j_gene: TRBJ1-3
CDR3aa: CAISEVRGTGYF
CDR3nt: TGTGCCATCAGTGAGGTCAGGGGCACTGGATATTTT

d_gene: TRBD1
abundance: NA
v_gene: TRBV19
j_gene: TRBJ1-1
CDR3aa: CASRLNTGVNTEAFF
CDR3nt: TGTGCCAGTAGACTTAATACAGGGGTGAACACTGAAGCTTTCTTT

d_gene: TRBD1
abundance: NA
v_gene: TRBV18
j_gene: TRBJ1-2
CDR3aa: CASSPTGEQYGYTF
CDR3nt: TGTGCCAGCTCGCCCACAGGGGAGCAATATGGCTACACCTTC

d_gene: NA
abundance: once
v_gene: TRBV6-5
j_gene: TRBJ2-5
CDR3aa: CASSYSQGLLETQYF
CDR3nt: TGTGCCAGCAGTTACTCGCAGGGGCTGTTGGAGACCCAGTACTTC

d_gene: NA
abundance: NA
v_gene: TRBV10-3
j_gene: TRBJ2-7
CDR3aa: CAISAAGGSEQYF
CDR3nt: TGTGCCATCAGTGCCGCAGGGGGGTCCGAGCAGTACTTC

d_gene: NA
abundance: NA
v_gene: TRBV7-8
j_gene: TRBJ1-3
CDR3aa: CASSPVEGYSGNTIYF
CDR3nt: TGTGCCAGCAGCCCGGTCGAGGGCTACTCTGGAAACACCATATATTTT

d_gene: NA
abundance: NA
v_gene: TRBV30
j_gene: TRBJ1-5
CDR3aa: CAWNQGNNQPQHF
CDR3nt: TGTGCCTGGAATCAGGGGAACAATCAGCCCCAGCATTTT

d_gene: TRBD1
abundance: NA
v_gene: TRBV7-6
j_gene: TRBJ2-1
CDR3aa: CASSFQPGQGNEQFF
CDR3nt: TGTGCCAGCAGCTTTCAACCGGGACAGGGGAATGAGCAGTTCTTC

d_gene: TRBD2
abundance: NA
v_gene: TRBV5-1
j_gene: TRBJ2-1
CDR3aa: CASSLLAGGVDNEQFF
CDR3nt: TGCGCCAGCAGCTTGCTAGCGGGGGGGGTAGACAATGAGCAGTTCTTC

d_gene: TRBD1
abundance: few
v_gene: TRBV7-9
j_gene: TRBJ2-1
CDR3aa: CASSLTGTGVNNEQFF
CDR3nt: TGTGCCAGCAGCTTGACCGGGACAGGGGTTAACAATGAGCAGTTCTTC

d_gene: TRBD1
abundance: NA
v_gene: TRBV6-5
j_gene: TRBJ1-1
CDR3aa: CASTRQGWAEAFF
CDR3nt: TGTGCCAGCACCAGACAGGGTTGGGCTGAAGCTTTCTTT

d_gene: NA
abundance: NA
v_gene: TRBV27
j_gene: TRBJ2-1
CDR3aa: CASSLRSSRNEQFF
CDR3nt: TGTGCCAGCAGTTTACGGTCGAGCAGGAATGAGCAGTTCTTC

d_gene: TRBD2
abundance: NA
v_gene: TRBV6-5
j_gene: TRBJ2-2
CDR3aa: CASSSGLAGETGELFF
CDR3nt: TGTGCCAGCAGTTCCGGACTAGCGGGAGAAACCGGGGAGCTGTTTTTT

d_gene: TRBD1
abundance: NA
v_gene: TRBV6-5
j_gene: TRBJ2-7
CDR3aa: CASSQTGYEQYF
CDR3nt: TGTGCCAGCAGCCAGACAGGGTACGAGCAGTACTTC

d_gene: NA
abundance: NA
v_gene: TRBV2
j_gene: TRBJ2-3
CDR3aa: CATEGGPEVTDTQYF
CDR3nt: TGTGCCACCGAAGGAGGGCCGGAAGTCACAGATACGCAGTATTTT

d_gene: NA
abundance: NA
v_gene: TRBV24-1
j_gene: TRBJ2-3
CDR3aa: CATSDLGQYSLTDTQYF
CDR3nt: TGTGCCACCAGTGATTTGGGGCAGTACTCTCTCACAGATACGCAGTATTTT

d_gene: TRBD2
abundance: NA
v_gene: TRBV27
j_gene: TRBJ2-7
CDR3aa: CASSSNNPGLAGEQYF
CDR3nt: TGTGCCAGCAGTTCCAATAACCCAGGACTAGCGGGGGAGCAGTACTTC

d_gene: NA
abundance: NA
v_gene: TRBV6-1
j_gene: TRBJ2-1
CDR3aa: CASSEVGQGQNEQFF
CDR3nt: TGTGCCAGCAGTGAGGTAGGCCAGGGTCAAAATGAGCAGTTCTTC

d_gene: NA
abundance: NA
v_gene: TRBV5-1
j_gene: TRBJ2-2
CDR3aa: CASSLELVPGELFF
CDR3nt: TGCGCCAGCAGCTTGGAATTAGTGCCCGGGGAGCTGTTTTTT

d_gene: NA
abundance: NA
v_gene: TRBV19
j_gene: TRBJ1-6
CDR3aa: CASMGTTYNSPLHF
CDR3nt: TGTGCCAGTATGGGGACAACTTATAATTCACCCCTCCACTTT

d_gene: TRBD1
abundance: NA
v_gene: TRBV5-1
j_gene: TRBJ1-2
CDR3aa: CASSFSGTGGLGYGYTF
CDR3nt: TGCGCCAGCAGCTTCTCGGGGACAGGGGGTCTTGGGTATGGCTACACCTTC

d_gene: NA
abundance: NA
v_gene: TRBV28
j_gene: TRBJ1-1
CDR3aa: CASRVVGGEAFF
CDR3nt: TGTGCCAGCAGAGTAGTGGGAGGTGAAGCTTTCTTT

d_gene: NA
abundance: few
v_gene: TRBV5-4
j_gene: TRBJ2-7
CDR3aa: CASRGDGDEQYF
CDR3nt: TGTGCCAGCAGGGGAGATGGGGACGAGCAGTACTTC

d_gene: TRBD1
abundance: once
v_gene: TRBV27
j_gene: TRBJ1-1
CDR3aa: CASSHNGQGAFEAFF
CDR3nt: TGTGCCAGCAGTCACAACGGACAGGGGGCTTTTGAAGCTTTCTTT

d_gene: TRBD1
abundance: NA
v_gene: TRBV19
j_gene: TRBJ1-1
CDR3aa: CASRTGTGRSNTEAFF
CDR3nt: TGTGCCAGTAGGACCGGGACAGGGAGGTCGAACACTGAAGCTTTCTTT

d_gene: TRBD2
abundance: NA
v_gene: TRBV29-1
j_gene: TRBJ2-4
CDR3aa: CSVGGTTERNIQYF
CDR3nt: TGCAGCGTTGGGGGGACTACAGAGAGAAACATTCAGTACTTC

d_gene: TRBD1
abundance: NA
v_gene: TRBV18
j_gene: TRBJ1-5
CDR3aa: CASSLDRGQPQHF
CDR3nt: TGTGCCAGCTCACTTGACAGGGGCCAGCCCCAGCATTTT

d_gene: TRBD1
abundance: many
v_gene: TRBV5-1
j_gene: TRBJ1-3
CDR3aa: CASSTGLTGDGNTIYF
CDR3nt: TGCGCCAGCAGCACCGGACTGACAGGGGACGGAAACACCATATATTTT

d_gene: TRBD2
abundance: NA
v_gene: TRBV2
j_gene: TRBJ2-1
CDR3aa: CASRETSGVYNEQFF
CDR3nt: TGTGCCAGCAGGGAGACTAGCGGTGTCTACAATGAGCAGTTCTTC

d_gene: TRBD1
abundance: NA
v_gene: TRBV28
j_gene: TRBJ1-3
CDR3aa: CASRAGGEGNTIYF
CDR3nt: TGTGCCAGCAGGGCAGGGGGCGAGGGAAACACCATATATTTT

d_gene: TRBD1
abundance: NA
v_gene: TRBV18
j_gene: TRBJ1-1
CDR3aa: CASSPPTGQGTEAFF
CDR3nt: TGTGCCAGCTCACCACCGACGGGACAGGGCACTGAAGCTTTCTTT

d_gene: NA
abundance: NA
v_gene: TRBV5-6
j_gene: TRBJ2-7
CDR3aa: CASSFGVYEQYF
CDR3nt: TGTGCCAGCAGCTTCGGGGTTTACGAGCAGTACTTC

d_gene: NA
abundance: NA
v_gene: TRBV6-1
j_gene: TRBJ2-7
CDR3aa: CASSDRRPPYEQYF
CDR3nt: TGTGCCAGCAGTGACCGGAGGCCCCCCTACGAGCAGTACTTC

d_gene: TRBD2
abundance: few
v_gene: TRBV6-5
j_gene: TRBJ2-7
CDR3aa: CASTRAGGFSYEQYF
CDR3nt: TGTGCCAGCACCAGAGCGGGAGGTTTCTCCTACGAGCAGTACTTC

d_gene: TRBD2
abundance: NA
v_gene: TRBV5-1
j_gene: TRBJ2-1
CDR3aa: CASSLGTSGNEQFF
CDR3nt: TGCGCCAGCAGCTTGGGGACTAGCGGCAATGAGCAGTTCTTC

d_gene: NA
abundance: NA
v_gene: TRBV7-8
j_gene: TRBJ2-1
CDR3aa: CASSSPRQNTYNEQFF
CDR3nt: TGTGCCAGCAGCTCGCCGCGACAGAACACCTACAATGAGCAGTTCTTC

d_gene: NA
abundance: NA
v_gene: TRBV5-4
j_gene: TRBJ2-5
CDR3aa: CASSRDRTGRETQYF
CDR3nt: TGTGCCAGCAGCCGCGACAGGACGGGACGGGAGACCCAGTACTTC

d_gene: TRBD1
abundance: NA
v_gene: TRBV5-1
j_gene: TRBJ2-7
CDR3aa: CASSDSGTVYEQYF
CDR3nt: TGCGCCAGCAGCGACTCGGGGACAGTCTACGAGCAGTACTTC

d_gene: TRBD1
abundance: NA
v_gene: TRBV9
j_gene: TRBJ1-2
CDR3aa: CASSGDRPNYGYTF
CDR3nt: TGTGCCAGCAGCGGGGACAGGCCTAACTATGGCTACACCTTC

d_gene: TRBD2
abundance: NA
v_gene: TRBV9
j_gene: TRBJ2-2
CDR3aa: CASSVRLAGVAGELFF
CDR3nt: TGTGCCAGCAGCGTTCGACTAGCGGGAGTGGCCGGGGAGCTGTTTTTT

d_gene: TRBD2
abundance: NA
v_gene: TRBV9
j_gene: TRBJ2-1
CDR3aa: CASSVGGSGYNEQFF
CDR3nt: TGTGCCAGCAGCGTGGGCGGGAGCGGATACAATGAGCAGTTCTTC